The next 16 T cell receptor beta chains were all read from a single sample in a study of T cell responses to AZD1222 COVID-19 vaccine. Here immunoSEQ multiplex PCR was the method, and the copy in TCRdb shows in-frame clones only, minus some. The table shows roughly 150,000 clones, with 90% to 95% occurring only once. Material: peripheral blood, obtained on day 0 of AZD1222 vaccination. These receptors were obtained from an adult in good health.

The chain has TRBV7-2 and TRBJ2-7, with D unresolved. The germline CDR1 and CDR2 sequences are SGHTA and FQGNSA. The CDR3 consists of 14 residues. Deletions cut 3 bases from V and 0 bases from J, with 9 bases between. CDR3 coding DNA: TGTGCCAGCAGCTTTTCGGGCAACTCCTACGAGCAGTACTTC. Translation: CASSFSGNSYEQYF.

DNA for the CDR3: TGTGCCACCAGCAACCCCCTGGGGCCCCGGCGAGAAAAACTGTTTTTT. Encoded protein: CATSNPLGPRREKLFF. The rearrangement joins TRBV15 to TRBJ1-4, with a tentative D call TRBD1 (5 bases). The germline V gene has CDR1 LNHNV and CDR2 YYDKDF (reference sequence). This CDR3 comprises 16 residues. V lost 4 bases, J lost 8 bases, and 20 bases lay in between. Looking up the rest from reference TRBV15 and TRBJ1-4 gives the full variable domain: DAMVIQNPRYQVTQFGKPVTLSCSQTLNHNVMYWYQQKSSQAPKLLFHYYDKDFNNEADTPDNFQSRRPNTSFCFLDIRSPGLGDTAMYLCATSNPLGPRREKLFFGSGTQLSVL.

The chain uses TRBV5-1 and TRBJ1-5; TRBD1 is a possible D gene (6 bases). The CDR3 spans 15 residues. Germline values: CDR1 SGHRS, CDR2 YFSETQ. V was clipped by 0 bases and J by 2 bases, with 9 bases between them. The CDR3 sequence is CASSLAGARNQPQHF. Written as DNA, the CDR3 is TGCGCCAGCAGCTTGGCAGGGGCACGCAATCAGCCCCAGCATTTT.

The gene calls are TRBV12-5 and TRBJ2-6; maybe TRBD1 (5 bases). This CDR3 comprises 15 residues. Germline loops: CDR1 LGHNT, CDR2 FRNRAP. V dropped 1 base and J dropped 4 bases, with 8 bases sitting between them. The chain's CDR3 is CASGLGQSGANVLTF. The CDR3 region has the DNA TGTGCTAGTGGTTTGGGACAGTCCGGGGCCAACGTCCTGACTTTC.

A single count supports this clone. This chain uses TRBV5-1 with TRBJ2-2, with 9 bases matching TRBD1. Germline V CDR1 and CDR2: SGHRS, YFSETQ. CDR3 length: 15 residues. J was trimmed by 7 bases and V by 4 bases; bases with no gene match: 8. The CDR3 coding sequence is TGCGCCAGCAGCCCCCGGACAGGGGAAGTCGGGGAGCTGTTTTTT. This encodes CASSPRTGEVGELFF. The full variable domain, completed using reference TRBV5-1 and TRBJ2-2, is KAGVTQTPRYLIKTRGQQVTLSCSPISGHRSVSWYQQTPGQGLQFLFEYFSETQRNKGNFPGRFSGRQFSNSRSEMNVSTLELGDSALYLCASSPRTGEVGELFFGEGSRLTVL.

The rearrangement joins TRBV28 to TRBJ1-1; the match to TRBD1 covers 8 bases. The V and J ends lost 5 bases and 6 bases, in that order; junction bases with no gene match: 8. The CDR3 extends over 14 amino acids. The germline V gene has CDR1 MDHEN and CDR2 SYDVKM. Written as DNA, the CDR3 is TGTGCCAGCAGTGTTGACAGGGGACGGCCTGAAGCTTTCTTT. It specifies CASSVDRGRPEAFF. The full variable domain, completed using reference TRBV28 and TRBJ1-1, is DVKVTQSSRYLVKRTGEKVFLECVQDMDHENMFWYRQDPGLGLRLIYFSYDVKMKEKGDIPEGYSVSREKKERFSLILESASTNQTSMYLCASSVDRGRPEAFFGQGTRLTVV.

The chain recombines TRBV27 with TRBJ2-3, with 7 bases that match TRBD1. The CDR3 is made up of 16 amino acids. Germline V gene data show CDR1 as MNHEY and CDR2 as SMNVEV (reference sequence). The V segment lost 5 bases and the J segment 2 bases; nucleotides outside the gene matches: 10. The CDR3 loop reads CASSVGTVVHTDTQYF. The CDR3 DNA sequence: TGTGCCAGCAGTGTCGGGACAGTGGTCCACACAGATACGCAGTATTTT.

As DNA, the CDR3 is TGTGCCAGCAGTTTATCGGGAGGCGGGGGCGATGGCTACACCTTC. It encodes CASSLSGGGGDGYTF. The V call is TRBV27, the J call TRBJ1-2; D might be TRBD1 (6 bases). With 0 bases removed from V and 6 bases from J, the gap between germline ends came to 14 bases. CDR3 size: 15 residues. Germline V lookup: CDR1 MNHEY, CDR2 SMNVEV (reference sequence).

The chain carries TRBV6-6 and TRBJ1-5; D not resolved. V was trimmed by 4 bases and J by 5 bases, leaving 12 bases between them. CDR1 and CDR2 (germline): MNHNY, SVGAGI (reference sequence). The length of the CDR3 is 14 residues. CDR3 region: CASSFRSSYQPQHF. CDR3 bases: TGTGCCAGCAGTTTCCGGTCATCATATCAGCCCCAGCATTTT.

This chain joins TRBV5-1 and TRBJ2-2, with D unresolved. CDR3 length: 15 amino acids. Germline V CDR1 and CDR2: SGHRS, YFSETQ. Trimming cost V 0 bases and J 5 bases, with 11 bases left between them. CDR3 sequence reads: CASSLELIGTGELFF. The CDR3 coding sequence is TGCGCCAGCAGCTTGGAGCTGATTGGAACCGGGGAGCTGTTTTTT. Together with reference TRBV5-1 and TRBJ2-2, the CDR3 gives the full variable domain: KAGVTQTPRYLIKTRGQQVTLSCSPISGHRSVSWYQQTPGQGLQFLFEYFSETQRNKGNFPGRFSGRQFSNSRSEMNVSTLELGDSALYLCASSLELIGTGELFFGEGSRLTVL.

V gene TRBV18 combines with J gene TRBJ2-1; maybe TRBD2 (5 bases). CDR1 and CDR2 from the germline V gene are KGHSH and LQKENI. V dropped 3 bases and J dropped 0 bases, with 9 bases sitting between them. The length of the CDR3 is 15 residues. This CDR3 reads CASSPQRSSYNEQFF. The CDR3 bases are TGTGCCAGCTCACCGCAGCGGAGCTCCTACAATGAGCAGTTCTTC. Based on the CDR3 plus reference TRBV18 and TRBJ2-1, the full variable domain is NAGVMQNPRHLVRRRGQEARLRCSPMKGHSHVYWYRQLPEEGLKFMVYLQKENIIDESGMPKERFSAEFPKEGPSILRIQQVVRGDSAAYFCASSPQRSSYNEQFFGPGTRLTVL.

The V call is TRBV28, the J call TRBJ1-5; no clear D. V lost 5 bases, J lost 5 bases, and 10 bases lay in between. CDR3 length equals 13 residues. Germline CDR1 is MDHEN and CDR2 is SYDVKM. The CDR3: CASSVMGDQPQHF. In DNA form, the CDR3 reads TGTGCCAGCAGTGTGATGGGAGATCAGCCCCAGCATTTT.

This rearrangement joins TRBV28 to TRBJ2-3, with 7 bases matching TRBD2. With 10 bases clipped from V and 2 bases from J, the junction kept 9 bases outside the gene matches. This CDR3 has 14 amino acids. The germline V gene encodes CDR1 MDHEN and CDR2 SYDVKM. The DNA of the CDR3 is TGTGCCACCCGGGGGGAGCGGATCACAGATACGCAGTATTTT. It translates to CATRGERITDTQYF.

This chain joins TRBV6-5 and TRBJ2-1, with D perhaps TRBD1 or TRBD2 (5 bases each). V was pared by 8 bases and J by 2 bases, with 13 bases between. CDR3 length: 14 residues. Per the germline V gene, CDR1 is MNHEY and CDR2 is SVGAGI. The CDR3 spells CASGRQGPYNEQFF. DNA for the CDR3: TGTGCCAGCGGTCGGCAGGGACCCTACAATGAGCAGTTCTTC.

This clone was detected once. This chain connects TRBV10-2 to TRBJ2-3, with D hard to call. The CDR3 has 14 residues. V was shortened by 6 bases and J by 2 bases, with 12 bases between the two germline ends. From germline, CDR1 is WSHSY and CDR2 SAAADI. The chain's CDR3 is CASRTPTFTDTQYF. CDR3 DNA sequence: TGCGCCAGCAGGACACCAACGTTCACAGATACGCAGTATTTT.

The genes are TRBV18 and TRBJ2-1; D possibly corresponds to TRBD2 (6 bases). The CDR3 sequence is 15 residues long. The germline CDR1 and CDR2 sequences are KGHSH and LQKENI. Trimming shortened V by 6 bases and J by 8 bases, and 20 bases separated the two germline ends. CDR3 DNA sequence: TGTGCCAGCTCCCCCCTGGGCGGGATAAACCATGAGCAGTTCTTC. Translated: CASSPLGGINHEQFF.